This T cell receptor beta chain was sequenced for a study of monozygotic twins with inflammatory bowel disease. The CDR3 runs 14 residues. Germline CDR1 reads SGHKS; CDR2 reads YYEKEE (reference sequence). TCRdb re-called the 5' RACE reads; one entry per CDR3 protein, DNA not given. The sample data list some 90,000 distinct CDR3 sequences. Input material: blood. This TCR came from a human donor with ulcerative colitis or Crohn's disease, or a healthy co-twin of an affected twin (not recorded which). The chain is built from TRBV5-5 and TRBJ1-2; the TCRdb call, TRBD1, lacks DNA for checking. The CDR3 protein is CASSLSAGGHGYTF. Full variable domain (rest looked up from reference TRBV5-5 and TRBJ1-2): DAGVTQSPTHLIKTRGQQVTLRCSPISGHKSVSWYQQVLGQGPQFIFQYYEKEERGRGNFPDRFSARQFPNYSSELNVNALLLGDSALYLCASSLSAGGHGYTFGSGTRLTVV.